This T cell receptor beta chain was recovered during a study of CD8+ T cells in alopecia areata. Across the study: Tofacitinib was taken orally by treated patients, and the dose was 5 to 10 mg twice daily.

Study results and caveats: Normal skin's resident alphabeta T cells are sequenced alongside lesional scalp T cells. Scalp and blood samples kept many expanded lesional clones throughout tofacitinib.

The treatment denotes: oral pan-JAK inhibitor, 5-10 mg twice daily. Extracted RNA was reverse transcribed into cDNA, the sequencing template. Only in-frame clones appear in the TCRdb table, and some are missing; sequencing was by immunoSEQ multiplex PCR. The sample lists 200,000 to 250,000 clones; roughly 56% were seen once. As regards this clone: Antigen unknown.

This CDR3 spans 17 amino acids. Germline trimming cut 4 bases from V and 5 bases from J; bases unmatched to any gene: 11. Germline V CDR1 and CDR2: SGHRS, YFSETQ. The genes are TRBV5-1 and TRBJ2-7; 14 positions agree with TRBD2. This TCR came from a human donor with alopecia areata. The starting material was CD4+ T cells sorted from blood, obtained at week 4, from a patient treated with tofacitinib. The CDR3 region has the DNA TGCGCCAGCAGCGATCCTGGACTAGCGGGGGGTGCCCACGAGCAGTACTTC. This codes for CASSDPGLAGGAHEQYF.